This TCR beta chain was captured in a study of T cells in Graves' hyperthyroidism and ophthalmopathy. There were TCR beta CDR3 regions amplified from RNA transcripts. An initial round of RT-PCR targeting the TCR CDR3 relied on the HTBI primer set. TCRdb re-derived calls from the multiplex PCR reads in MiXCR, one entry per CDR3 protein. This table holds about 290,000 distinct CDR3 sequences, roughly 15% found once. The CDR3 covers 17 residues. V gave up 3 bases and J gave up 3 bases; unmatched junction bases: 5. The V gene's germline CDR1 is MNHNS and CDR2 SASEGT. The clonotype was recovered from a woman aged 40 to 50 with Graves' hyperthyroidism. The sequenced sample consisted of blood. J is TRBJ1-6 and V is TRBV6-1, with 10 bases fitting TRBD1. The CDR3 reads CASSDPTGGIYNSPLHF. CDR3 DNA sequence: TGTGCCAGCAGTGATCCGACAGGGGGCATCTATAATTCACCCCTCCACTTT.